The 30 T cell receptor beta chains in this list originate from one sample, sequenced in a study of T cell changes during pregnancy in multiple sclerosis. Some clones are missing from TCRdb's copy, which holds only in-frame ones; the method was immunoSEQ multiplex PCR. The sample lists over 30,000 clones, approximately 90% seen once, with 3.5% in the top ten. The sequences come from CD8+ T cells from peripheral blood mononuclear cells, collected in the third trimester of pregnancy. These receptors were taken from a female donor with multiple sclerosis, enrolled in a pregnancy study.

This clone was counted a single time. This rearrangement joins TRBV12-5 to TRBJ2-7; tentatively, D is TRBD2 (6 bases). Germline CDR1 is LGHNT and CDR2 is FRNRAP. The CDR3 is made up of 16 amino acids. Trimming shortened V by 3 bases and J by 6 bases, and 21 bases separated the two germline ends. CDR3 in amino acids: CASGFHPGLGWFEQYF. DNA for the CDR3: TGTGCTAGTGGTTTCCATCCGGGACTGGGGTGGTTCGAGCAGTACTTC.

This CDR3 is CASSATSGGVYTDTQYF. The CDR3 region has the DNA TGTGCCAGCAGCGCCACTAGCGGGGGGGTGTACACAGATACGCAGTATTTT. This chain uses TRBV11-3 with TRBJ2-3, with 13 bases matching TRBD2. The trim removed 5 bases at V and 2 bases at J, leaving 7 bases unmatched. CDR1 is SGHNT, CDR2 YENEEA, per germline. There are 17 residues in the CDR3.

The chain combines TRBV30 with TRBJ2-7; the D gene is possibly TRBD2 (6 bases). The CDR3 totals 13 residues. The V and J ends lost 5 bases and 0 bases respectively, with 11 bases between them. Germline V gene lookup returns CDR1 GTSNPN and CDR2 SVGIG (reference sequence). The CDR3 DNA follows: TGTGCCTGGGGAGGGCTCGTCTCCTACGAGCAGTACTTC. Protein sequence: CAWGGLVSYEQYF.

The chain employs TRBV5-6 and TRBJ2-7; D is perhaps TRBD1 (5 bases). Germline-derived CDR1 and CDR2 are SGHDT and YYEEEE. Trimming took 2 bases from V and 5 from J, leaving 8 bases between them. The CDR3 is 12 residues long. In DNA, the CDR3 is TGTGCCAGCAGCTTTAAGGACAACGAGCAGTACTTC. Protein: CASSFKDNEQYF.

The chain recombines TRBV27 with TRBJ2-3, with D unresolved. V was shortened by 6 bases and J by 1 base, with 8 bases between the two germline ends. CDR3 size: 13 residues. CDR1 MNHEY and CDR2 SMNVEV come from the germline V gene (reference sequence). CDR3 amino acids: CASSSQGTDTQYF. The CDR3 DNA follows: TGTGCCAGCAGCTCTCAGGGCACAGATACGCAGTATTTT.

The chain couples TRBV25-1 to TRBJ1-2, with D hard to call. This CDR3 is 13 amino acids long. Germline assignment: CDR1 MGHDK and CDR2 SYGVNS. V was trimmed by 6 bases and J by 5 bases, leaving 13 bases between them. CDR3 bases: TGTGCCAGCAGCAGAGGGTCAGAGTATGGCTACACCTTC. Protein sequence: CASSRGSEYGYTF.

This clone was recorded only once. The chain links TRBV13 to TRBJ2-3; 8 positions match TRBD2. The CDR3 consists of 16 residues. Germline V gene data show CDR1 as PRHDT and CDR2 as FYEKMQ (reference sequence). V shed 4 bases and J 5 bases; nucleotides not matched to a gene: 11. The CDR3 DNA reads as TGTGCCAGCAGCTATTACTTCCGGGGGGGCGAAGATACGCAGTATTTT. Translated: CASSYYFRGGEDTQYF. The variable domain in full, completed from reference TRBV13 and TRBJ2-3, reads AAGVIQSPRHLIKEKRETATLKCYPIPRHDTVYWYQQGPGQDPQFLISFYEKMQSDKGSIPDRFSAQQFSDYHSELNMSSLELGDSALYFCASSYYFRGGEDTQYFGPGTRLTVL.

This chain joins TRBV27 and TRBJ1-1; D might be TRBD1 (5 bases). The V end was cut by 5 bases, the J end by 0 bases, with 13 bases between. Per germline, CDR1 MNHEY and CDR2 SMNVEV (reference sequence). CDR3 size: 15 residues. The CDR3 DNA follows: TGTGCCAGCAGTCATTCGACAGCGATGAACACTGAAGCTTTCTTT. Its translation: CASSHSTAMNTEAFF.

The CDR3 region has the DNA TGTGCCAGCAGCCAAGACGTCTCGGACTACCCGGTGGAGCAGTACTTC. This codes for CASSQDVSDYPVEQYF. This rearrangement joins TRBV4-2 to TRBJ2-7; D is possibly TRBD2 (6 bases). CDR1 LGHNA and CDR2 YNFKEQ come from the germline V gene. V lost 0 bases, J lost 7 bases, and 19 bases lay in between. The CDR3 length is 16 residues.

The chain uses TRBV9 and TRBJ1-2; D remains ambiguous. Per the germline V gene, CDR1 is SGDLS and CDR2 is YYNGEE. V dropped 3 bases and J dropped 2 bases, with 8 bases sitting between them. CDR3 length: 13 amino acids. CDR3 region: CASSATSNYGYTF. The CDR3 DNA reads as TGTGCCAGCAGCGCTACTTCGAACTATGGCTACACCTTC.

This chain links TRBV5-6 with TRBJ2-2; D might be TRBD1 (5 bases). V was shortened by 4 bases and J by 6 bases, with 7 bases between the two germline ends. Germline V CDR1 and CDR2: SGHDT, YYEEEE. The CDR3 consists of 12 residues. The CDR3 DNA is TGTGCCAGCAGCCAAGGGGCCGGGGAGCTGTTTTTT. Translating gives CASSQGAGELFF.

The gene calls are TRBV4-3 and TRBJ2-1; 8 bases map to TRBD2. Germline CDR1 LGHNA, CDR2 YSLEER. The CDR3 runs 16 residues. V gave up 0 bases and J gave up 7 bases; unmatched junction bases: 8. CDR3 residues: CASSQDRSGGRNEQFF. For the CDR3, the DNA is TGCGCCAGCAGCCAAGATAGGAGCGGGGGCCGAAATGAGCAGTTCTTC.

The chain links TRBV7-9 to TRBJ2-3; 9 positions match TRBD1. Trimming removed 6 bases from V and 3 bases from J; junction bases left unmatched: 7. The CDR3 is 15 residues long. Germline CDR1 SEHNR, CDR2 FQNEAQ (reference sequence). In DNA form, the CDR3 reads TGTGCCAGCAGTCAAACAGGGGGCGCGACAGATACGCAGTATTTT. It specifies CASSQTGGATDTQYF.

This chain links TRBV4-1 with TRBJ2-2; a weak D match, TRBD1 (5 bases). This CDR3 is built from 17 residues. Germline lookup yields CDR1 MGHRA and CDR2 YSYEKL. Deletions cut 0 bases from V and 3 bases from J, with 14 bases between. DNA of the CDR3: TGCGCCAGCAGCCAAGATCGCCCCAGGGAAGACACCGGGGAGCTGTTTTTT. It translates to CASSQDRPREDTGELFF.

The chain links TRBV27 to TRBJ2-7; 7 nucleotides line up with TRBD1. The CDR3 sequence is 15 residues long. Losses at the gene ends were 6 bases for V and 4 bases for J; bases not matched to a gene: 12. From germline, CDR1 is MNHEY and CDR2 SMNVEV (reference sequence). The CDR3 DNA is TGTGCCAGCAGCTCAATCTCCGGGACAGAATACGAGCAGTACTTC. Translating it yields CASSSISGTEYEQYF.

The V call is TRBV6-5, the J call TRBJ2-7, with D possibly being TRBD1 (5 bases). Germline CDR1 and CDR2: MNHEY and SVGAGI. Trimming shortened V by 7 bases and J by 4 bases, and 11 bases separated the two germline ends. The CDR3 covers 12 residues. CDR3 residues: CASNPGRYEQYF. In DNA, the CDR3 is TGTGCCAGCAACCCAGGGCGGTACGAGCAGTACTTC.

This chain uses TRBV9 with TRBJ2-3; TRBD2 agrees at 11 bases. The trim removed 3 bases at V and 6 bases at J, leaving 9 bases unmatched. This CDR3 has 16 amino acids. Per germline, CDR1 SGDLS and CDR2 YYNGEE. DNA of the CDR3: TGTGCCAGCAGCGGACCAATAGCGGGGGGGATGGATACGCAGTATTTT. This gives the protein CASSGPIAGGMDTQYF.

V is TRBV4-3 and J is TRBJ1-2; perhaps TRBD1 as D (6 bases). V was cut by 4 bases and J by 3 bases, with 24 bases left in between. CDR1 is LGHNA, CDR2 YSLEER, per germline. CDR3 size: 18 residues. CDR3 nucleotides: TGCGCCAGCAGCCCCAAACAGGGCAACCCGGTAAGGTACTATGGCTACACCTTC. It translates to CASSPKQGNPVRYYGYTF.

This chain links TRBV7-8 with TRBJ2-7, with 9 bases matching TRBD1. This CDR3 is built from 15 residues. The germline V gene has CDR1 SGHVS and CDR2 FQNEAQ. V gave up 5 bases and J gave up 4 bases; unmatched junction bases: 9. Here the CDR3 reads CASSLLGQGIYEQYF. The CDR3 DNA is TGTGCCAGCAGCCTCCTGGGACAGGGCATTTACGAGCAGTACTTC.

This clone was counted a single time. The rearrangement links TRBV27 to TRBJ1-2, with TRBD1 as a possible D gene (5 bases). This CDR3 contains 12 residues. Germline V CDR1 and CDR2: MNHEY, SMNVEV (reference sequence). Trimming pared 5 bases from V and 4 bases from J, leaving 8 bases between. The CDR3 DNA is TGTGCCAGCAGTCCGGGGGGCTATGGCTACACCTTC. It yields the protein CASSPGGYGYTF.

The table lists this clone with a few counts. The chain couples TRBV2 to TRBJ1-6; 7 nucleotides align to TRBD1. CDR1 is SNHLY and CDR2 is FYNNEI in the germline V gene. There are 13 residues in the CDR3. V was pared by 11 bases and J by 9 bases, with 10 bases of the junction left unmatched. CDR3 nucleotides: TGTGCCGAAGGACAGGACTCTACTTCACCCCTCCACTTT. This sequence encodes CAEGQDSTSPLHF.

This chain links TRBV10-3 with TRBJ1-3; 7 bases match TRBD1. The V and J ends lost 2 bases and 1 base, in that order; junction bases with no gene match: 5. The CDR3 totals 16 residues. CDR1 and CDR2 from the germline V gene are ENHRY and SYGVKD. This CDR3 is CAISETGEGSGNTIYF. For the CDR3, the DNA is TGTGCCATCAGTGAGACAGGGGAAGGTTCTGGAAACACCATATATTTT.

V and J are TRBV5-6 and TRBJ2-3, with no clear D. The CDR3 is 14 amino acids. Germline V gene lookup returns CDR1 SGHDT and CDR2 YYEEEE. The V end was cut by 1 base, the J end by 1 base, with 7 bases between. CDR3 sequence: CASSLSTRTDTQYF. CDR3 nucleotides: TGTGCCAGCAGCTTGAGTACTCGCACAGATACGCAGTATTTT.

This chain links TRBV5-1 with TRBJ1-1, with 9 bases lining up with TRBD1. V was pared by 0 bases and J by 6 bases, with 9 bases of the junction left unmatched. CDR3 length equals 16 residues. The V gene's germline CDR1 is SGHRS and CDR2 YFSETQ. CDR3 nucleotides: TGCGCCAGCAGCTTGGGGACAGGGGAAAGGTGGGCTGAAGCTTTCTTT. This gives the protein CASSLGTGERWAEAFF.

The chain links TRBV27 to TRBJ1-3; D may be TRBD1 (5 bases). CDR1 and CDR2 (germline): MNHEY, SMNVEV (reference sequence). The CDR3 is 14 amino acids. V lost 6 bases, J lost 3 bases, and 12 bases lay in between. Here the CDR3 reads CASRGAGDGNTIYF. The CDR3 nucleotides are TGTGCCAGCAGAGGGGCAGGAGATGGAAACACCATATATTTT.

The V call is TRBV2, the J call TRBJ2-3; unclear D gene. Germline V gives CDR1 SNHLY, CDR2 FYNNEI. Trimming shortened V by 10 bases and J by 4 bases, and 12 bases separated the two germline ends. This CDR3 region has 12 residues. The CDR3 sequence is CATLGFPDTQYF. Here the CDR3 DNA reads TGTGCCACCCTCGGGTTTCCAGATACGCAGTATTTT. Combining the CDR3 with reference TRBV2 and TRBJ2-3 gives the whole variable domain EPEVTQTPSHQVTQMGQEVILRCVPISNHLYFYWYRQILGQKVEFLVSFYNNEISEKSEIFDDQFSVERPDGSNFTLKIRSTKLEDSAMYFCATLGFPDTQYFGPGTRLTVL.

The chain carries TRBV19 and TRBJ1-6; 7 nucleotides match TRBD1. The length of the CDR3 is 16 residues. V lost 3 bases to trimming and J lost 4 bases; unmatched junction nucleotides: 6. In germline, CDR1 is LNHDA, CDR2 SQIVND (reference sequence). CDR3 sequence: CASSIESRGYNSPLHF. The DNA for the CDR3 is TGTGCCAGTAGTATTGAGTCCAGGGGGTATAATTCACCCCTCCACTTT.

The chain couples TRBV7-3 to TRBJ2-5; perhaps TRBD2 as D (7 bases). V gave up 4 bases and J gave up 4 bases, with 13 bases separating them. The germline CDR1 and CDR2 sequences are SGHTA and FQGTGA. The CDR3 is 14 amino acids. The CDR3 spells CASSSTGGGETQYF. CDR3 in DNA: TGTGCCAGCAGCTCGACGGGGGGCGGAGAGACCCAGTACTTC.

V gene TRBV7-2 combines with J gene TRBJ1-1; D is unclear. V was pared by 4 bases and J by 8 bases, with 14 bases between. The CDR3 has 13 residues. Germline V CDR1 and CDR2: SGHTA, FQGNSA. The CDR3 sequence is CASSYGLGSEAFF. CDR3 nucleotides: TGTGCCAGCAGCTATGGGCTGGGCTCCGAAGCTTTCTTT.

The V and J genes are TRBV4-1 and TRBJ2-7; 10 bases align to TRBD1. CDR1 and CDR2 from the germline V gene are MGHRA and YSYEKL. Trimming cost V 4 bases and J 2 bases; bases outside gene matches: 5. The CDR3 has 15 residues. CDR3 residues: CASSLDRGKAYEQYF. In DNA form, the CDR3 reads TGCGCCAGCAGCCTGGACAGGGGGAAAGCCTACGAGCAGTACTTC.